These 28 T cell receptor beta chains came from one sample sequenced in a study of blood T cells in healthy people across ages. Sample-barcoded 5' priming and a J-beta primer mix drove a second PCR of roughly 7 to 11 cycles. TCRdb used MiXCR to reprocess the 5' RACE reads, holding one entry per CDR3 protein. The sample records about 1.6 million distinct CDR3 sequences, roughly a third being singletons. Sequenced input: blood. The receptors come from a woman aged 25-40 years in good health.

The V gene is TRBV7-3, the J gene TRBJ2-7; D is unresolved. The CDR3 loop spans 16 amino acids. Trimming left V 7 bases short and J 0 bases short, with 19 bases between. The germline gives CDR1 SGHTA, CDR2 FQGTGA. The CDR3 is CASNSSGRAPSYEQYF. The CDR3 DNA reads TGTGCCAGCAACTCGTCAGGTCGGGCACCCTCCTACGAGCAGTACTTC.

This chain connects TRBV27 to TRBJ1-1, with 8 positions matching TRBD1. This CDR3 has 14 residues. V shed 7 bases and J 1 base; nucleotides not matched to a gene: 5. CDR1 is MNHEY, CDR2 SMNVEV, per germline (reference sequence). The CDR3 region is CASKAGGTNTEAFF. The CDR3 DNA reads as TGTGCCAGCAAGGCAGGGGGCACGAACACTGAAGCTTTCTTT.

J is TRBJ1-2 and V is TRBV7-9, with D perhaps matching TRBD1 (5 bases). This CDR3 has 15 residues. CDR1 is SEHNR, CDR2 FQNEAQ, per germline (reference sequence). Between the trimmed V and J ends, which lost 2 bases and 3 bases, there was a span of 13 bases. As DNA, the CDR3 is TGTGCCAGCAGCTTATGGTATGGGGGTGACTATGGCTACACCTTC. Its protein product is CASSLWYGGDYGYTF.

This chain joins TRBV7-7 and TRBJ2-1; 11 nucleotides line up with TRBD2. Trimming took 5 bases from V and 7 from J; bases not matched to a gene: 7. The CDR3 has 15 residues. The germline CDR1 and CDR2 sequences are SSHAT and FNYEAQ (reference sequence). This CDR3 reads CASSAGTSGVNEQFF. The CDR3 DNA sequence: TGTGCCAGCAGCGCCGGGACTAGCGGAGTAAATGAGCAGTTCTTC.

This clonotype was seen a handful of times. The chain has TRBV6-1 and TRBJ2-3, with D possibly TRBD2 on 5 matching bases. Germline V gene sequence: CDR1 MNHNS, CDR2 SASEGT. The CDR3 has 13 residues. V was pared by 6 bases and J by 1 base, with 8 bases between. The CDR3 spells CASRKLGTDTQYF. In DNA form, the CDR3 reads TGTGCCAGCAGGAAACTAGGCACAGATACGCAGTATTTT.

The chain links TRBV27 to TRBJ2-5; D is perhaps TRBD2 (6 bases). The DNA end is more similar to TRBJ2-7, so the J call may be wrong. The CDR3 totals 12 residues. Per germline, CDR1 MNHEY and CDR2 SMNVEV (reference sequence). The CDR3 bases are TGTGCCAGCGCCGACACGGGAGACGAGCAGTACTTC. Translation: CASADTGDEQYF.

V is TRBV7-8 and J is TRBJ2-7, with D possibly TRBD1 on 6 matching bases. Trimming removed 1 base from V and 6 bases from J, with 19 bases in between. CDR1 SGHVS and CDR2 FQNEAQ come from the germline V gene. CDR3 length: 16 residues. This CDR3 is CASSLGNGGRGREQYF. For the CDR3, the DNA is TGTGCCAGCAGCTTAGGAAATGGTGGCAGGGGACGCGAGCAGTACTTC.

This clonotype has just a few counts. The chain employs TRBV2 and TRBJ2-1; 11 bases match TRBD2. The V gene's germline CDR1 is SNHLY and CDR2 FYNNEI. V lost 6 bases to trimming and J lost 4 bases; unmatched junction nucleotides: 8. The CDR3 has 16 residues. CDR3 coding DNA: TGTGCCAGCAGAAAGTTTAGCGGGGGGGTTTACAATGAGCAGTTCTTC. It specifies CASRKFSGGVYNEQFF. Complete variable domain (other parts from reference TRBV2 and TRBJ2-1): EPEVTQTPSHQVTQMGQEVILRCVPISNHLYFYWYRQILGQKVEFLVSFYNNEISEKSEIFDDQFSVERPDGSNFTLKIRSTKLEDSAMYFCASRKFSGGVYNEQFFGPGTRLTVL.

This chain uses TRBV9 with TRBJ2-3; 8 nucleotides line up with TRBD2. Trimming took 3 bases from V and 0 from J; bases not matched to a gene: 6. The germline gives CDR1 SGDLS, CDR2 YYNGEE. The CDR3 runs to 16 residues. The CDR3 spells CASSATTSGSTDTQYF. CDR3 in DNA: TGTGCCAGCAGCGCCACCACTAGCGGAAGCACAGATACGCAGTATTTT.

Only a few counts were recorded for this clonotype. The chain uses TRBV20-1 and TRBJ2-5; 8 nucleotides line up with TRBD1. From germline, CDR1 is DFQATT and CDR2 SNEGSKA (reference sequence). Trimming cost V 6 bases and J 5 bases; bases outside gene matches: 8. CDR3 length: 13 residues. The CDR3 sequence: CSAALTGEETQYF. The CDR3 nucleotides read TGCAGTGCGGCCCTGACAGGGGAGGAGACCCAGTACTTC.

This chain links TRBV5-4 with TRBJ2-3; D is ambiguous. The CDR3 contains 15 residues. The germline CDR1 and CDR2 sequences are SGHNT and YYREEE (reference sequence). Deletions cut 2 bases from V and 2 bases from J, with 12 bases between. The CDR3 loop is CASSLGQKNTDTQYF. For the CDR3, the DNA is TGTGCCAGCAGCTTAGGCCAGAAAAACACAGATACGCAGTATTTT.

A few counts support this clonotype. The chain combines TRBV2 with TRBJ2-2; no clear D gene. From germline, CDR1 is SNHLY and CDR2 FYNNEI. This CDR3 is built from 17 residues. V was shortened by 4 bases and J by 6 bases, with 21 bases between the two germline ends. In DNA form, the CDR3 reads TGTGCCAGCAGTGCCCTCCCAGCTAGTGTAATTTCCGGGGAGCTGTTTTTT. As protein: CASSALPASVISGELFF.

J is TRBJ2-3 and V is TRBV4-1; weak D call: TRBD2 (5 bases). The CDR3 has 15 amino acids. The V end lost 1 base, the J end lost 2 bases, and 10 bases lay between the germline ends. The germline gives CDR1 MGHRA, CDR2 YSYEKL. CDR3 nucleotides: TGCGCCAGCAGCCAAGGGGAGCGGTACACAGATACGCAGTATTTT. Protein sequence: CASSQGERYTDTQYF.

V usage is TRBV11-2 and J usage is TRBJ2-5, with unresolved D. The DNA matches TRBJ2-7 better at its end, which makes the J call doubtful. CDR1 SGHAT and CDR2 FQNNGV come from the germline V gene. The CDR3 has 14 residues. CDR3 sequence reads: CASSNRLETYEQYF. CDR3 bases: TGTGCCAGCAGCAACCGACTGGAGACGTACGAGCAGTACTTC.

In its sample, this clonotype was seen a few times. The rearrangement joins TRBV7-6 to TRBJ2-1, with D possibly matching TRBD2 (6 bases). The CDR3 has 14 residues. Trimming took 5 bases from V and 4 from J, leaving 12 bases between them. Per germline, CDR1 SGHVS and CDR2 FNYEAQ. CDR3 DNA: TGTGCCAGCAGCCCCCCGGGACTGTACAATGAGCAGTTCTTC. As protein: CASSPPGLYNEQFF.

The rearrangement uses TRBV15 and TRBJ2-3, with 8 positions matching TRBD2. The CDR3 covers 15 residues. V trimming: 2 bases; J trimming: 1 base; junction bases outside the gene matches: 2. Per the germline V gene, CDR1 is LNHNV and CDR2 is YYDKDF (reference sequence). CDR3 sequence reads: CATSRHSGGTDTQYF. The CDR3 nucleotides read TGTGCCACCAGCAGACATAGCGGGGGCACAGATACGCAGTATTTT.

Only one count was recorded for this clonotype. Being one base from a much bigger clone, this may be a read error. V usage is TRBV29-1 and J usage is TRBJ2-7; maybe TRBD1 (5 bases). The DNA matches TRBJ2-5 better at its end, which makes the J call doubtful. The CDR3 has 14 residues. Germline values: CDR1 SQVTM, CDR2 ANQGSEA. Here the CDR3 reads CSVGSATVGVTQYF. The CDR3 DNA sequence: TGCAGCGTTGGTTCCGCGACGGTAGGGGTGACCCAGTACTTC.

A few counts support this clonotype. The chain is built from TRBV20-1 and TRBJ1-1; possibly TRBD1 for D (6 bases). This CDR3 region has 14 residues. Germline CDR1 reads DFQATT; CDR2 reads SNEGSKA (reference sequence). Trimming stripped 6 bases from V and 7 bases from J, with 21 bases between. CDR3 loop: CSALEGQREREAFF. In DNA, the CDR3 is TGCAGTGCCCTAGAAGGACAGCGGGAGCGTGAAGCTTTCTTT.

This clonotype showed up just once. J is TRBJ2-7 and V is TRBV6-1; the match to TRBD2 covers 8 bases. The ends lost 2 bases at V and 3 bases at J; junction bases unmatched: 6. The CDR3 consists of 15 residues. CDR1 and CDR2 (germline): MNHNS, SASEGT. The CDR3 coding sequence is TGTGCCAGCAGTGAACAAAGCGGGAGTGTCTACGAGCAGTACTTC. Encoded protein: CASSEQSGSVYEQYF.

The sample holds a few counts of this clonotype. V gene TRBV9 combines with J gene TRBJ1-2; D is unresolved. V was cut by 3 bases and J by 8 bases, with 11 bases left in between. CDR3 size: 12 residues. Germline V gene lookup returns CDR1 SGDLS and CDR2 YYNGEE. In DNA, the CDR3 is TGTGCCAGCAGCGGAGCCAAGGAGGGCTACACCTTC. It codes for CASSGAKEGYTF. Full variable domain (rest looked up from reference TRBV9 and TRBJ1-2): DSGVTQTPKHLITATGQRVTLRCSPRSGDLSVYWYQQSLDQGLQFLIQYYNGEERAKGNILERFSAQQFPDLHSELNLSSLELGDSALYFCASSGAKEGYTFGSGTRLTVV.

The chain couples TRBV9 to TRBJ1-5; D may be TRBD1 (5 bases). Germline V lookup: CDR1 SGDLS, CDR2 YYNGEE. Trimming cost V 1 base and J 4 bases, with 21 bases left between them. CDR3 size: 18 residues. CDR3 nucleotide sequence: TGTGCCAGCAGCGTATGTGAGAAGGAGGGGAGGAGTAATCAGCCCCAGCATTTT. It encodes CASSVCEKEGRSNQPQHF.

The chain recombines TRBV20-1 with TRBJ1-6; 8 nucleotides align to TRBD1. The CDR3 spans 17 residues. After removal of 0 bases from V and 14 bases from J, the junction contained 18 bases not matched to a gene. Per germline, CDR1 DFQATT and CDR2 SNEGSKA (reference sequence). CDR3 residues: CSARDPGQGPYKSSLHF. The CDR3 DNA sequence: TGCAGTGCTAGAGATCCCGGACAGGGCCCCTATAAGTCATCCCTCCACTTT.

This clonotype was found a few times. The CDR3 DNA reads TGTGCCAGCAGCTTATCACTAGCAAATATTCTGTTCTTC. Protein product: CASSLSLANILFF. The rearrangement uses TRBV7-2 and TRBJ2-1, with D possibly being TRBD2 (6 bases). CDR3 length: 13 residues. The V gene's germline CDR1 is SGHTA and CDR2 FQGNSA. The ends were cut back, 2 bases at V and 15 bases at J, with 17 bases in the middle.

The chain has TRBV6-1 and TRBJ2-1; 7 bases match TRBD1. The CDR3 totals 13 residues. The V gene's germline CDR1 is MNHNS and CDR2 SASEGT. Germline trimming cut 4 bases from V and 5 bases from J; bases unmatched to any gene: 2. CDR3 sequence (DNA): TGTGCCAGCAGTGTAGACAGGGACAATGAGCAGTTCTTC. This encodes CASSVDRDNEQFF.

V gene TRBV29-1 combines with J gene TRBJ1-1; D unclear. The CDR3 extends over 12 amino acids. V dropped 3 bases and J dropped 0 bases, with 5 bases sitting between them. Looked up from germline, CDR1 is SQVTM and CDR2 is ANQGSEA. CDR3 sequence (DNA): TGCAGCGTTGAGCTGATGAACACTGAAGCTTTCTTT. It codes for CSVELMNTEAFF.

This clonotype was seen a few times. The rearrangement uses TRBV7-9 and TRBJ1-2; a possible D gene is TRBD1 (5 bases). The CDR3 covers 16 residues. Looked up from germline, CDR1 is SEHNR and CDR2 is FQNEAQ (reference sequence). Trimming left V 5 bases short and J 4 bases short, with 20 bases between. The CDR3 is CASSTTRAEGSYGYTF. The CDR3 region has the DNA TGTGCCAGCAGCACCACCAGGGCGGAGGGTTCCTATGGCTACACCTTC.

Comment on this clonotype: This CDR3 fails to terminate in the conserved phenylalanine or tryptophan, so it likely reflects a read error. The rearrangement uses TRBV7-3 and TRBJ2-1; unclear D gene. There are 13 residues in the CDR3. Germline values: CDR1 SGHTA, CDR2 FQGTGA. V was shortened by 5 bases and J by 2 bases, with 7 bases between the two germline ends. CDR3 DNA sequence: TGTGCCAGCAGCCTGGGCACCTACAATGAGCAGTTCCTC. Protein: CASSLGTYNEQFL.

CDR3 coding DNA: TGTGCCACCGGCGGAGAGGTGGTGAACATTCAGTACTTC. Amino acid sequence: CATGGEVVNIQYF. This chain links TRBV15 with TRBJ2-4; no firm D call. This CDR3 comprises 13 residues. CDR1 is LNHNV, CDR2 YYDKDF, per germline (reference sequence). Deletions cut 8 bases from V and 7 bases from J, with 15 bases between.